This T cell receptor (beta chain) came from a study of shared clonotypes between healthy human individuals. Across the study: Donors, aged 18 to 49, were a couple of women and a few men.

The study's findings and limits: Generation probability values for non-shared clonotypes were lower than those for clonotypes shared by all four donors. How much donors shared clonotypes was expected to be affected by sequencing depth.

Concerning this clone itself: Antigen unknown.

Researchers ran the assay at a deep level. Only in-frame clones appear in the TCRdb table, and some are missing; sequencing was by immunoSEQ multiplex PCR. The sample shows some 95,000 clones, around 68% of them seen only once. J lost 7 bases, V lost 1 base, and 9 bases had no gene match. Germline V gene data show CDR1 as MNHEY and CDR2 as SMNVEV (reference sequence). The CDR3 loop spans 15 amino acids. This TCR was recovered from a man aged 30 to 39 in good health. V is TRBV27 and J is TRBJ1-1, with 7 nucleotides matching TRBD1. Material for sequencing was memory CD8+ T cells sorted from blood. Specified subset: CD45RO+ cells pooled with CCR7-negative TemRA cells. The CDR3 sequence: CASSLWNGTAFEAFF. The CDR3 region has the DNA TGTGCCAGCAGTTTATGGAACGGGACAGCATTTGAAGCTTTCTTT.